The sequence of this T cell receptor beta chain was determined in a study of T cells in localized non-small cell lung cancer. Some clones are missing from TCRdb's copy, which holds only in-frame ones; the method was immunoSEQ multiplex PCR. In the table there are around 30,000 clones, around 94% of which are singletons. In its sample, this clone was seen a few times. This material consisted of peripheral blood, taken before any cancer treatment. The receptor was derived from a woman aged 40 to 75 with stage I lung adenocarcinoma.

The CDR3 here is CASSLVGTGYSPLHF. CDR3 DNA: TGTGCCAGCAGCTTAGTTGGGACAGGCTATTCACCCCTCCACTTT. V is TRBV7-2 and J is TRBJ1-6, with TRBD1 matching over 8 bases. The J segment lost 8 bases and the V segment lost 1 base, leaving 4 bases of the junction unmatched. Germline V gives CDR1 SGHTA, CDR2 FQGNSA. This CDR3 contains 15 residues.